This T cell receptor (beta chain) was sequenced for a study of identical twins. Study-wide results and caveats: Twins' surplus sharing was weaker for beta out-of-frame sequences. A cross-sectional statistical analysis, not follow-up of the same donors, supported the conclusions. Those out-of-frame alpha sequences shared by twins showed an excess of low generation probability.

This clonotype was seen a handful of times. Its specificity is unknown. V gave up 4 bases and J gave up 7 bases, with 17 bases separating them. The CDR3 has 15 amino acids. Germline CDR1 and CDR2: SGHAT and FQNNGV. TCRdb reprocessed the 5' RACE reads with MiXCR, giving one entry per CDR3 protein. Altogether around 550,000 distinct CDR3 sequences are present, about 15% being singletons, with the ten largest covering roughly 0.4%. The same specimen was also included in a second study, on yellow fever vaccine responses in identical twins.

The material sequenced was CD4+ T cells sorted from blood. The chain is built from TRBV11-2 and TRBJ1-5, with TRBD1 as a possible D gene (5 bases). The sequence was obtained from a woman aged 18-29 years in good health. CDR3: CASSSGTDKNQPQHF. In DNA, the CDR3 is TGTGCCAGCAGCTCAGGGACCGACAAGAACCAGCCCCAGCATTTT.